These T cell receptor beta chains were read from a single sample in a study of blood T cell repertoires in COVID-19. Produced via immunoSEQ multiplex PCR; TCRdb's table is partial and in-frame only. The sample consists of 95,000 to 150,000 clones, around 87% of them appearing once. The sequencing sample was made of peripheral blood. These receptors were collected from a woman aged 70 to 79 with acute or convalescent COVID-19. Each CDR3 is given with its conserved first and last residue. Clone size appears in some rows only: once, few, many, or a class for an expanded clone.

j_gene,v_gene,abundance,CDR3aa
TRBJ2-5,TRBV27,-,CASSLSPPGRGQETQYF
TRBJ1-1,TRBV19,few,CASSQGADMNTEAFF
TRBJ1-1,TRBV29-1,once,CSVEDNTAEAFF
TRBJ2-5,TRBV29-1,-,CSGGTSAGETQYF
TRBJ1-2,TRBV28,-,CASSLSGTGSDYGYTF
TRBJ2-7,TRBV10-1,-,CASSGASVYEQYF
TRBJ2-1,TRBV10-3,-,CAISESRRAGDEQFF
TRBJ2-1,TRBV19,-,CASSIDYASGTYNEQFF
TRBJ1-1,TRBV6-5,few,CASSYGQADNKAFF
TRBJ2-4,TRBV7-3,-,CASSLVGAPKNIQYF
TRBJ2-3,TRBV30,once,CAWSVRSGGSDTQYF
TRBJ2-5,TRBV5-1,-,CASSLGPSQETQYF
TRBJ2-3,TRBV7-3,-,CASSFGTGSITDTQYF
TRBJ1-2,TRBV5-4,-,CASSLRVAAGGYTF
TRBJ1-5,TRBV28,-,CASSLPGGGNQPQHF
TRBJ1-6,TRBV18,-,CASSPETGVPLHF
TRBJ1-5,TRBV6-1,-,CASSEAAGGWVWQPQHF
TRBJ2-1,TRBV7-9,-,CASSTPRGGVAYNEQFF
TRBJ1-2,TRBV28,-,CASSGGTGTHGYTF
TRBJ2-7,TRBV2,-,CASTLTEDYEQYF
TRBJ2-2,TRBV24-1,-,CATSQTGTANTGELFF
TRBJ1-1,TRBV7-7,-,CASRPLRNTEAFF
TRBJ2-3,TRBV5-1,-,CASTLQGGGADTQYF
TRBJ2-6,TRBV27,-,CAGTLWGAGANVLTF
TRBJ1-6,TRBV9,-,CASSARDSTGNSPLHF